The rows below give T cell receptor beta chains drawn from one sample of a study of control samples from healthy donors and cancer patients. The repertoire was sequenced with immunoSEQ multiplex PCR; TCRdb's copy has only in-frame clones and lacks some. In the table there are about 160,000 clones, approximately 93% of which are singletons. The sequencing sample was made of blood. The receptors originated from a woman aged 40-49 years in good health. Both conserved end residues are part of each CDR3. D genes are given only for firm matches. For some rows the clone size is stated as once, few or many, or as a class when expanded; others skip it.

TGTGCCAGCAGCTTCGCGGGGAGGCCCCAGCATTTT CASSFAGRPQHF . . TRBJ1-5 TRBV5-6
TGCAGCGTTGAGGGGACAGGCACAGATACGCAGTATTTT CSVEGTGTDTQYF TRBD1 . TRBJ2-3 TRBV29-1
TGTGCCAGCAGCTTAGATAGTAACAGTAATCAGCCCCAGCATTTT CASSLDSNSNQPQHF . . TRBJ1-5 TRBV7-8
TGTGCCAGCAGTGACAGGGGGATCGCGTCGGGAAATGAGCAGTTCTTC CASSDRGIASGNEQFF TRBD1 . TRBJ2-1 TRBV6-1
TGTGCCATCAGTGGGACAGCGACTAGTAACGAGCAGTACTTC CAISGTATSNEQYF . once TRBJ2-7 TRBV10-3
TGTGCCAGCAGCCCTACCAAGTTGGGCGGGACCGGGGAGCTGTTTTTT CASSPTKLGGTGELFF . . TRBJ2-2 TRBV7-9
TGTGCCAGCAGCACGCGGACGGGGAACACTGAAGCTTTCTTT CASSTRTGNTEAFF . . TRBJ1-1 TRBV7-9
TGTGCCAGCAGTTACGTCGACAGGGAGACCCAGTACTTC CASSYVDRETQYF . . TRBJ2-5 TRBV6-5
TGCGCCAGCAGCCAAGATCAGGTCTCCGAGCAGTTCTTC CASSQDQVSEQFF . . TRBJ2-1 TRBV4-1
TGTGCCTGGAGCGGGACTCAGGGCTACACCTTC CAWSGTQGYTF . . TRBJ1-2 TRBV30
TGTGCCAGCAGCCAAGAATTTGGGGGAAGTACTGAAGCTTTCTTT CASSQEFGGSTEAFF . . TRBJ1-1 TRBV4-2
TGTGCCAGCAGCCAAGCAGGTCCCTACGAGCAGTACTTC CASSQAGPYEQYF . . TRBJ2-7 TRBV16
TGTGCCAGCAGCTTACCGCCGTGGGTCCAAGAGACCCAGTACTTC CASSLPPWVQETQYF . . TRBJ2-5 TRBV5-6
TGTGCCAGCAGCGTAGATCTCTCCTCCGGGGTGACTGAAGCTTTCTTT CASSVDLSSGVTEAFF . . TRBJ1-1 TRBV9
TGTGCCGCCAACAGGGATCGGAACACTGAAGCTTTCTTT CAANRDRNTEAFF . . TRBJ1-1 TRBV28
TGTGCCAGCAGCTCTGCGAGCGGGACATCCAAAAACATTCAGTACTTC CASSSASGTSKNIQYF . . TRBJ2-4 TRBV7-2